This TCR beta chain derives from a study of blood T cell repertoires in COVID-19. TCRdb keeps only in-frame clones here, not all; method: immunoSEQ multiplex PCR. The repertoire holds roughly 49,000 clones, with 84% as singletons. With V trimmed by 6 bases and J by 4 bases, 8 bases remained unmatched. CDR1 is MNHEY and CDR2 is SVGEGT in the germline V gene. The CDR3 spans 15 residues. Only one count was recorded for this clone. Sequenced sample: peripheral blood. This receptor was taken from a man aged 45-60 years with acute or convalescent COVID-19. The rearrangement uses TRBV6-2 or TRBV6-3 and TRBJ2-7, with 11 bases fitting TRBD1. This chain's CDR3 is CASSRGQGAFYEQYF. DNA of the CDR3: TGTGCCAGCAGCCGAGGACAGGGGGCTTTTTACGAGCAGTACTTC.